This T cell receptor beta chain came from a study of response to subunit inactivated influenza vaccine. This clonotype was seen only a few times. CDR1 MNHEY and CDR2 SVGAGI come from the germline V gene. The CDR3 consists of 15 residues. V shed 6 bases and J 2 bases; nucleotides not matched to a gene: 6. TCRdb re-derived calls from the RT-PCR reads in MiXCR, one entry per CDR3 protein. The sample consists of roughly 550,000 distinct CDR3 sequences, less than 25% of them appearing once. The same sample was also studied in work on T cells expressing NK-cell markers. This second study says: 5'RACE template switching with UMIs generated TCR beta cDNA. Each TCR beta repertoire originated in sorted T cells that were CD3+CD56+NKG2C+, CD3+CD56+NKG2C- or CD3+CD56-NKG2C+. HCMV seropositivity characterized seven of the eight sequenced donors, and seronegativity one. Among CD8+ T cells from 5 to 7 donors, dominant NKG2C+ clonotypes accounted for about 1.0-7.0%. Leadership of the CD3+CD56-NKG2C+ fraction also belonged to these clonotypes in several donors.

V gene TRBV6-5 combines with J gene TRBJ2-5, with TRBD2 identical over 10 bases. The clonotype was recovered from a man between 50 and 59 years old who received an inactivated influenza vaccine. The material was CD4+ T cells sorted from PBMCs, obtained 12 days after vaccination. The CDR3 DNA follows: TGTGCCAGCAGATATAGCGGGGGGCCACAAGAGACCCAGTACTTC. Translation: CASRYSGGPQETQYF.